Listed below are T cell receptor beta chains from one sample, sequenced in a study of shared clonotypes between healthy human individuals. Assay: immunoSEQ multiplex PCR; the TCRdb copy retains only in-frame clones and omits some. The sample holds hundreds of thousands of clones, 90% to 96% seen once. The specimen sequenced was naive CD4+ T cells sorted from blood. The receptor set was obtained from a woman aged 30 to 39 in good health. Each CDR3 is given with its conserved first and last residue. The D gene is left open where the match is weak. Clone size appears in some rows only: once, few, many, or a class for an expanded clone.

D gene	V gene	clone size	J gene	CDR3 protein	CDR3 DNA
-	TRBV5-4	-	TRBJ2-7	CASRPGGVHYEQYF	TGTGCCAGCAGGCCGGGTGGCGTGCACTACGAGCAGTACTTC
-	TRBV27	-	TRBJ2-1	CASSALVGYNEQFF	TGTGCCAGCAGTGCCTTAGTCGGCTACAATGAGCAGTTCTTC
-	TRBV28	once	TRBJ2-1	CASSSWRGRGYNEQFF	TGTGCCAGCAGTTCTTGGAGGGGGCGGGGTTACAATGAGCAGTTCTTC
-	TRBV19	-	TRBJ1-5	CASSRQDLNQPQHF	TGTGCCAGTAGTAGACAGGACCTCAATCAGCCCCAGCATTTT
-	TRBV5-6	-	TRBJ2-5	CASSLIEETQYF	TGTGCCAGCAGCTTGATAGAAGAGACCCAGTACTTC
-	TRBV5-5	-	TRBJ1-5	CASSPAIQGAYQPQHF	TGTGCCAGCAGCCCCGCGATCCAGGGAGCATATCAGCCCCAGCATTTT
-	TRBV14	-	TRBJ2-7	CASSQVTGQGGYEQYF	TGTGCCAGCAGCCAAGTAACGGGACAAGGTGGCTACGAGCAGTACTTC
TRBD2	TRBV18	-	TRBJ2-7	CASSPSASGSFYEQYF	TGTGCCAGCTCACCATCAGCCAGCGGGAGTTTTTACGAGCAGTACTTC
-	TRBV5-4	-	TRBJ2-7	CASRAPGPNYEQYF	TGTGCCAGCAGGGCCCCGGGACCAAATTACGAGCAGTACTTC
-	TRBV28	-	TRBJ2-7	CASSFPSVASEQYF	TGTGCCAGCAGTTTCCCTAGCGTGGCTTCGGAGCAGTACTTC
TRBD1	TRBV6-1	-	TRBJ1-5	CASSGDSWGNQPQHF	TGTGCCAGCAGTGGGGACAGTTGGGGCAATCAGCCCCAGCATTTT
TRBD1	TRBV11-3	-	TRBJ2-2	CASSQGQGDTGELFF	TGTGCCAGCAGCCAAGGGCAGGGGGATACCGGGGAGCTGTTTTTT
TRBD2	TRBV6-5	-	TRBJ2-7	CATSPPSGGSYEQYF	TGTGCCACCTCTCCCCCCAGCGGGGGGTCCTACGAGCAGTACTTC
-	TRBV7-2	-	TRBJ2-7	CASSHRLLGSYEQYF	TGTGCCAGCAGCCACCGACTCTTGGGGTCCTACGAGCAGTACTTC
-	TRBV6-5	once	TRBJ2-5	CASISPGQETQYF	TGTGCCAGCATCTCCCCTGGCCAAGAGACCCAGTACTTC
-	TRBV5-4	-	TRBJ1-5	CASSPTWESQPQHF	TGTGCCAGCAGCCCGACCTGGGAATCTCAGCCCCAGCATTTT
-	TRBV11-2	-	TRBJ1-1	CASSLFRLVNTEAFF	TGTGCCAGCAGCTTATTCCGTCTGGTGAACACTGAAGCTTTCTTT
TRBD2	TRBV4-1	-	TRBJ2-1	CASSQDRTPPLAAKSYNEQFF	TGCGCCAGCAGCCAAGATAGGACCCCTCCCCTAGCGGCCAAATCTTACAATGAGCAGTTCTTC
-	TRBV6-5	-	TRBJ1-2	CASSTRSGGPDGYTF	TGTGCCAGCAGCACCCGGTCCGGGGGGCCGGATGGCTACACCTTC
-	TRBV11-2	-	TRBJ1-4	CASRQSGVEKLFF	TGTGCCAGCAGGCAATCAGGGGTTGAAAAACTGTTTTTT
-	TRBV2	-	TRBJ1-5	CASSLRGDQPQHF	TGTGCCAGCAGTTTGAGGGGAGATCAGCCCCAGCATTTT
TRBD2	TRBV11-2	-	TRBJ2-3	CASSFTSGPDTQYF	TGTGCCAGCAGCTTCACTAGCGGTCCAGATACGCAGTATTTT
-	TRBV7-9	-	TRBJ2-5	CASSLQKGPETQYF	TGTGCCAGCAGCTTACAGAAGGGTCCGGAGACCCAGTACTTC
TRBD1	TRBV30	-	TRBJ1-4	CAWSVPQGANEKLFF	TGTGCCTGGAGTGTACCCCAGGGGGCTAATGAAAAACTGTTTTTT
TRBD2	TRBV28	-	TRBJ2-3	CASGAGLAAWEGTDTQYF	TGTGCCAGCGGAGCGGGACTAGCGGCTTGGGAGGGCACAGATACGCAGTATTTT
-	TRBV28	-	TRBJ2-1	CASSLFGGPGYNEQFF	TGTGCCAGCAGTCTATTCGGAGGGCCGGGTTACAATGAGCAGTTCTTC
TRBD2	TRBV5-1	-	TRBJ2-1	CASRISGSSYNEQFF	TGCGCCAGCAGGATTAGCGGGAGCTCCTACAATGAGCAGTTCTTC
-	TRBV30	-	TRBJ1-2	CAWSVPSDRYGYTF	TGTGCCTGGAGTGTACCCTCCGACAGATATGGCTACACCTTC
TRBD2	TRBV28	-	TRBJ2-1	CASSLAGTYNEQFF	TGTGCCAGCAGCTTAGCGGGGACCTACAATGAGCAGTTCTTC
TRBD1	TRBV6-5	-	TRBJ1-1	CASSYDRGQTEAFF	TGTGCCAGCAGCTATGACAGGGGACAGACTGAAGCTTTCTTT
-	TRBV29-1	-	TRBJ2-7	CSVEIRGEQYF	TGCAGCGTTGAGATTAGGGGCGAGCAGTACTTC
TRBD2	TRBV7-3	-	TRBJ2-7	CASSSGLAGISYEQYF	TGTGCCAGCAGCTCCGGACTAGCGGGAATCTCCTACGAGCAGTACTTC
TRBD2	TRBV28	-	TRBJ2-4	CASSLASTSGRAKDKNIQYF	TGTGCCAGCAGCTTAGCGTCGACTAGCGGGAGGGCTAAAGACAAAAACATTCAGTACTTC
-	TRBV5-8	-	TRBJ1-4	CASSLVPAGRHEKLFF	TGTGCCAGCAGCTTGGTTCCGGCAGGGCGGCATGAAAAACTGTTTTTT
TRBD1	TRBV5-1	-	TRBJ2-2	CASSRPGTGAGELFF	TGCGCCAGCAGCCGACCCGGGACAGGGGCCGGGGAGCTGTTTTTT
TRBD1	TRBV6-1	-	TRBJ1-3	CAIKTGVNSGNTIYF	TGTGCCATAAAGACAGGGGTTAATTCTGGAAACACCATATATTTT
-	TRBV27	-	TRBJ2-7	CASSLQAGPSYEQYF	TGTGCCAGCAGTCTTCAAGCGGGTCCTTCCTACGAGCAGTACTTC
-	TRBV7-3	-	TRBJ2-6	CASSVGSLQSRANVLTF	TGTGCCAGCAGCGTCGGATCCTTACAAAGTCGGGCCAACGTCCTGACTTTC
-	TRBV10-2	-	TRBJ1-1	CASALEGNTEAFF	TGCGCCAGCGCATTGGAAGGGAACACTGAAGCTTTCTTT
TRBD1	TRBV4-1	-	TRBJ2-5	CASSQEGLGGQGQETQYF	TGCGCCAGCAGCCAAGAAGGGCTGGGGGGACAGGGCCAAGAGACCCAGTACTTC
-	TRBV5-1	-	TRBJ2-4	CASSSNTLAKNIQYF	TGCGCCAGCAGCTCGAACACCTTAGCCAAAAACATTCAGTACTTC
-	TRBV29-1	-	TRBJ2-2	CSGRVLDYTGELFF	TGCAGCGGCCGGGTCTTAGATTACACCGGGGAGCTGTTTTTT
TRBD2	TRBV6-4	-	TRBJ2-1	CANSSPGGSSYNEQFF	TGTGCCAACAGTTCGCCGGGGGGGAGCTCCTACAATGAGCAGTTCTTC
-	TRBV28	-	TRBJ1-4	CASIRRPQLANEKLFF	TGTGCCAGCATCCGCCGCCCTCAATTGGCTAATGAAAAACTGTTTTTT
-	TRBV10-3	once	TRBJ2-5	CAISGTVQETQYF	TGTGCCATCAGTGGTACTGTCCAAGAGACCCAGTACTTC
-	TRBV6-5	-	TRBJ1-2	CASSYSGLHYGYTF	TGTGCCAGCAGTTACTCAGGGTTGCACTATGGCTACACCTTC